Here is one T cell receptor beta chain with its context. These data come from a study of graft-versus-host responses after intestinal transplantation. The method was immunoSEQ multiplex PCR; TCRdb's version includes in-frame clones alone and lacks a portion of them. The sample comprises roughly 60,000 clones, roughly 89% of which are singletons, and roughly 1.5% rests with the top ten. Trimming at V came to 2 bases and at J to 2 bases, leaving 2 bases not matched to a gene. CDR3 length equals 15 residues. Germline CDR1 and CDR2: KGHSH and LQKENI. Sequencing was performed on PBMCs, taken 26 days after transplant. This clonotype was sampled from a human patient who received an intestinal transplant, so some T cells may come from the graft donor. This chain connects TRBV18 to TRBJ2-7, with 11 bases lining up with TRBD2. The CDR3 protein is CASSPGTSGTYEQYF. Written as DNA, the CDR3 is TGTGCCAGCTCACCAGGGACTAGCGGCACCTACGAGCAGTACTTC.